These 8 T cell receptor beta chains share one sample of origin, sequenced in a study of T cell responses to AZD1222 COVID-19 vaccine. Sequencing used immunoSEQ multiplex PCR; TCRdb keeps in-frame clones, though not all of them. The sample shows roughly 110,000 clones, 70% to 90% of them seen only once. This material consisted of peripheral blood, taken 28 days after the second AZD1222 dose. All receptors come from an adult who received the AZD1222 COVID-19 vaccine.

This chain joins TRBV4-2 and TRBJ1-6, with D maybe TRBD1 (5 bases). The CDR3 sequence is 15 residues long. The germline V gene has CDR1 LGHNA and CDR2 YNFKEQ. Trimming shortened V by 0 bases and J by 8 bases, and 11 bases separated the two germline ends. CDR3 DNA sequence: TGTGCCAGCAGCCAAGACCCGGGGGTCGATTCACCCCTCCACTTT. Protein: CASSQDPGVDSPLHF.

J is TRBJ1-2 and V is TRBV6-5; D is unresolved. Germline V CDR1 and CDR2: MNHEY, SVGAGI. CDR3 length: 13 residues. The V and J ends lost 2 bases and 4 bases respectively, with 8 bases between them. In DNA, the CDR3 is TGTGCCAGCAGTTACCGGGAACGCTATGGCTACACCTTC. Protein: CASSYRERYGYTF.

This chain joins TRBV4-3 and TRBJ1-4; D is possibly TRBD1 (6 bases). Germline V gives CDR1 LGHNA, CDR2 YSLEER. The CDR3 runs to 16 residues. V was trimmed by 3 bases and J by 3 bases, leaving 14 bases between them. The CDR3 protein is CASSQKTGFANEKLFF. DNA for the CDR3: TGCGCCAGCAGCCAGAAAACAGGGTTCGCTAATGAAAAACTGTTTTTT.

This rearrangement joins TRBV7-9 to TRBJ1-3, with no clear D. Per the germline V gene, CDR1 is SEHNR and CDR2 is FQNEAQ (reference sequence). The CDR3 extends over 13 amino acids. Trimming took off 8 bases at V and 4 bases at J, with 12 bases between the two ends. The CDR3 spells CASLLSKGNTIYF. The DNA of the CDR3 is TGTGCCAGCCTCCTGTCCAAGGGAAACACCATATATTTT.

The chain uses TRBV28 and TRBJ1-2; 8 bases align to TRBD1. Germline assignment: CDR1 MDHEN and CDR2 SYDVKM. V gave up 4 bases and J gave up 8 bases; unmatched junction bases: 6. The CDR3 extends over 13 amino acids. The CDR3 region is CASSSGGAVGYTF. The CDR3 DNA follows: TGTGCCAGCAGTTCAGGGGGCGCGGTCGGCTACACCTTC.

The rearrangement joins TRBV6-5 to TRBJ1-6; D is unresolved. The CDR3 is made up of 14 amino acids. V was shortened by 2 bases and J by 7 bases, with 9 bases between the two germline ends. The germline V gene has CDR1 MNHEY and CDR2 SVGAGI. The CDR3 spells CASSYDAANSPLHF. CDR3 DNA: TGTGCCAGCAGTTACGACGCCGCGAATTCACCCCTCCACTTT.

CDR3 loop: CASSLAASNTEAFF. CDR3 bases: TGTGCCAGCAGCTTAGCGGCCTCGAACACTGAAGCTTTCTTT. The rearrangement links TRBV7-9 to TRBJ1-1; no reliable D call. CDR3 length equals 14 residues. Germline values: CDR1 SEHNR, CDR2 FQNEAQ (reference sequence). The germline V and J ends were trimmed by 0 bases and 1 base, with 6 bases remaining between them.

V usage is TRBV10-1 and J usage is TRBJ1-1, with a weak D call TRBD1 (6 bases). CDR3 size: 15 residues. Looked up from germline, CDR1 is WNHNN and CDR2 is SYGVQD (reference sequence). The V end was cut by 3 bases, the J end by 3 bases, with 14 bases between. The DNA of the CDR3 is TGCGCCAGCAGTGACTTTCGTAAGGGGGACACTGAAGCTTTCTTT. This translates into CASSDFRKGDTEAFF.